This T cell receptor (beta chain) is drawn from a study of T cell repertoires in cytomegalovirus infection. Study-level information: Through public TCR beta signatures, both CMV infection and matching HLA type were indicated.

About this clonotype itself: Its specificity is unknown.

TCRdb reanalysed the reads using MiXCR and keeps one entry per CDR3 protein. This table holds about 180,000 distinct CDR3 sequences, about a sixth found once. V trimming: 0 bases; J trimming: 4 bases; junction bases outside the gene matches: 5. Per germline, CDR1 MGHDK and CDR2 SYGVNS. The CDR3 covers 16 residues. Study-level points and caveats: CMV-specific TCR beta clonotypes restricted by HLA-C were the ones dominating the ex vivo response.

Sample: CD8+ T cells from PBMCs. This TCR came from a human donor in good health (CMV status not recorded). Some clones in this sample may be carry-over from other donors' samples. The chain couples TRBV25-1 to TRBJ2-1, with TRBD1 identical over 8 bases. The DNA for the CDR3 is TGTGCCAGCAGTGAATACGGGACAGGTCCTTACAATGAGCAGTTCTTC. Protein: CASSEYGTGPYNEQFF. Combining the CDR3 with reference TRBV25-1 and TRBJ2-1 gives the whole variable domain EADIYQTPRYLVIGTGKKITLECSQTMGHDKMYWYQQDPGMELHLIHYSYGVNSTEKGDLSSESTVSRIRTEHFPLTLESARPSHTSQYLCASSEYGTGPYNEQFFGPGTRLTVL.